Below are 26 T cell receptor beta chains sequenced from a single sample in a study of lymphopenia after photon versus proton radiotherapy. The data were produced by immunoSEQ multiplex PCR, yet TCRdb's version contains in-frame clones alone and is incomplete. The sample contains some 15,000 clones, about 79% of which appear only once. The specimen was peripheral blood, collected from a patient treated with proton-based radiotherapy. The receptors stem from a man between 65 and 85 years old with pancreatic cancer.

The chain employs TRBV7-2 and TRBJ1-2; D perhaps matches TRBD1 (5 bases). Germline CDR1 reads SGHTA; CDR2 reads FQGNSA. This CDR3 spans 12 amino acids. V lost 0 bases, J lost 10 bases, and 9 bases lay in between. CDR3 DNA: TGTGCCAGCAGCTTAGCGGGGCGGCACTACACCTTC. As protein: CASSLAGRHYTF.

V and J are TRBV7-9 and TRBJ2-3; a weak D match, TRBD2 (7 bases). This CDR3 comprises 17 residues. The germline V gene encodes CDR1 SEHNR and CDR2 FQNEAQ (reference sequence). Trimming cost V 5 bases and J 2 bases, with 20 bases left between them. This chain's CDR3 is CASSPRPAGAPTDTQYF. The CDR3 DNA reads as TGTGCCAGCAGCCCCAGGCCGGCGGGGGCACCCACAGATACGCAGTATTTT. The complete variable domain, with remaining parts taken from reference TRBV7-9 and TRBJ2-3, reads DTGVSQNPRHKITKRGQNVTFRCDPISEHNRLYWYRQTLGQGPEFLTYFQNEAQLEKSRLLSDRFSAERPKGSFSTLEIQRTEQGDSAMYLCASSPRPAGAPTDTQYFGPGTRLTVL.

This clone was counted once. Since the CDR3 does not end with the conserved phenylalanine or tryptophan, this likely comes from a read error. Because the CDR3's place on the DNA is in doubt, the DNA is left out and the CDR3 is given as listed by TCRdb. V and J are TRBV14 and TRBJ2-3; the D segment call TRBD2 is taken from the table without a DNA check. The CDR3 length equals 10 residues, ends included. The V gene's germline CDR1 is SGHDN and CDR2 FVKESK. The CDR3 here is CATMGGLRNG.

V gene TRBV19 combines with J gene TRBJ1-6; maybe TRBD1 (6 bases). Trimming cost V 4 bases and J 0 bases, with 13 bases left between them. The germline V gene has CDR1 LNHDA and CDR2 SQIVND (reference sequence). The CDR3 sequence is 17 residues long. The CDR3 region has the DNA TGTGCCAGTAGTACCCGACAGGTGGTCTCCTATAATTCACCCCTCCACTTT. This sequence encodes CASSTRQVVSYNSPLHF.

The chain is built from TRBV2 and TRBJ1-1, with D possibly TRBD1 on 5 matching bases. Trimming shortened V by 7 bases and J by 4 bases, and 16 bases separated the two germline ends. The CDR3 spans 14 residues. Germline V CDR1 and CDR2: SNHLY, FYNNEI. This CDR3 reads CASNSGSGGTEAFF. DNA for the CDR3: TGTGCCAGCAACAGCGGGAGTGGGGGCACTGAAGCTTTCTTT. Full variable domain (missing parts from reference TRBV2 and TRBJ1-1): EPEVTQTPSHQVTQMGQEVILRCVPISNHLYFYWYRQILGQKVEFLVSFYNNEISEKSEIFDDQFSVERPDGSNFTLKIRSTKLEDSAMYFCASNSGSGGTEAFFGQGTRLTVV.

The V and J genes are TRBV2 and TRBJ1-2; D possibly corresponds to TRBD1 (6 bases). V lost 7 bases to trimming and J lost 0 bases, with 18 bases between them. Germline-derived CDR1 and CDR2 are SNHLY and FYNNEI. CDR3 length: 16 residues. CDR3 amino acids: CASKEGGGAANYGYTF. Here the CDR3 DNA reads TGTGCCAGCAAAGAAGGAGGGGGGGCTGCTAACTATGGCTACACCTTC.

The V and J genes are TRBV29-1 and TRBJ2-1; D unclear. This CDR3 spans 11 amino acids. With 3 bases removed from V and 3 bases from J, the gap between germline ends came to 3 bases. Germline CDR1 is SQVTM and CDR2 is ANQGSEA. CDR3 bases: TGCAGCGTTGACAGCTACAATGAGCAGTTCTTC. Protein product: CSVDSYNEQFF.

This clone has a single count. This rearrangement joins TRBV18 to TRBJ1-4; unclear D gene. This CDR3 has 14 amino acids. The V gene lost 0 bases and the J gene lost 7 bases, with 9 bases spanning the gap. CDR1 and CDR2 from the germline V gene are KGHSH and LQKENI. CDR3 nucleotide sequence: TGTGCCAGCTCACCACCGTATGGTGGTGAAAAACTGTTTTTT. Translated, it gives CASSPPYGGEKLFF.

This clone came up once. This sequence joins TRBV7-9 and TRBJ1-2; TRBD1 might be the D (5 bases). This CDR3 has 14 amino acids. V dropped 4 bases and J dropped 6 bases, with 15 bases sitting between them. The germline gives CDR1 SEHNR, CDR2 FQNEAQ (reference sequence). CDR3 nucleotides: TGTGCCAGCAGCTGGGACGCGACAGTGAATGGCTACACCTTC. Residues: CASSWDATVNGYTF.

The chain has TRBV7-9 and TRBJ1-4, with 11 nucleotides matching TRBD1. Germline CDR1 is SEHNR and CDR2 is FQNEAQ (reference sequence). V shed 2 bases and J 7 bases; nucleotides not matched to a gene: 3. The CDR3 has 15 residues. The CDR3 sequence: CASSLTGTGGEKLFF. Written as DNA, the CDR3 is TGTGCCAGCAGCTTAACCGGGACAGGGGGTGAAAAACTGTTTTTT.

The table lists this clone with a count of one. This chain joins TRBV18 and TRBJ1-6, with D unclear. This CDR3 has 14 residues. V gave up 2 bases and J gave up 7 bases, with 9 bases separating them. Germline V gives CDR1 KGHSH, CDR2 LQKENI. The CDR3 reads CASSPETANSPLHF. The CDR3 coding sequence is TGTGCCAGCTCACCAGAGACCGCAAATTCACCCCTCCACTTT.

This chain joins TRBV7-8 and TRBJ2-1, with TRBD2 identical over 9 bases. This CDR3 has 16 residues. Germline CDR1 is SGHVS and CDR2 is FQNEAQ. Trimming at V came to 1 base and at J to 7 bases, leaving 8 bases not matched to a gene. The CDR3 coding sequence is TGTGCCAGCAGCTTAGAACTAGCGGGTCACAATAATGAGCAGTTCTTC. It encodes CASSLELAGHNNEQFF.

V is TRBV2 and J is TRBJ1-6; 7 bases map to TRBD1. Germline V CDR1 and CDR2: SNHLY, FYNNEI. There are 15 residues in the CDR3. The V segment lost 2 bases and the J segment 7 bases; nucleotides outside the gene matches: 5. The CDR3 spells CASSETGVANSPLHF. In DNA, the CDR3 is TGTGCCAGCAGTGAAACAGGGGTTGCGAATTCACCCCTCCACTTT.

The V and J genes are TRBV7-8 and TRBJ2-2; 7 bases line up with TRBD2. CDR3 size: 14 residues. Losses at the gene ends were 1 base for V and 6 bases for J; bases not matched to a gene: 2. Germline V gene lookup returns CDR1 SGHVS and CDR2 FQNEAQ. The CDR3 sequence is CASSLVREAGELFF. In DNA, the CDR3 is TGTGCCAGCAGCTTAGTTCGGGAGGCCGGGGAGCTGTTTTTT.

This clone has only a few counts. The chain has TRBV29-1 and TRBJ2-7, with TRBD1 matching 8 bases. The germline V gene encodes CDR1 SQVTM and CDR2 ANQGSEA. This CDR3 is built from 13 residues. Losses at the gene ends were 7 bases for V and 6 bases for J; bases not matched to a gene: 11. CDR3 nucleotide sequence: TGCAGCGCCCAAGGACAGGGAGTAACCGAGCAGTACTTC. Translating it yields CSAQGQGVTEQYF.

The chain combines TRBV4-1 with TRBJ2-2, with D possibly TRBD2 on 6 matching bases. The CDR3 has 16 residues. The germline V and J ends were trimmed by 4 bases and 3 bases, with 15 bases remaining between them. The germline V gene encodes CDR1 MGHRA and CDR2 YSYEKL. The CDR3 sequence is CASSRGSGSYTGELFF. The CDR3 DNA is TGCGCCAGCAGCCGAGGGTCCGGGAGTTACACCGGGGAGCTGTTTTTT.

V usage is TRBV15 and J usage is TRBJ1-2; possibly TRBD1 for D (5 bases). Per germline, CDR1 LNHNV and CDR2 YYDKDF (reference sequence). V lost 0 bases and J lost 7, with 12 bases in between. The CDR3 is 14 amino acids. This CDR3 is CATSRDFGGSGYTF. CDR3 DNA sequence: TGTGCCACCAGCAGAGATTTCGGGGGGTCTGGCTACACCTTC.

This rearrangement joins TRBV6-1 to TRBJ1-1, with D possibly matching TRBD1 (5 bases). This CDR3 region has 13 residues. Germline lookup yields CDR1 MNHNS and CDR2 SASEGT. V was trimmed by 4 bases and J by 7 bases, leaving 13 bases between them. CDR3 coding DNA: TGTGCCAGCAGTGCTCAGGGTGCGGGTGAAGCTTTCTTT. It encodes CASSAQGAGEAFF.

The chain has TRBV11-2 and TRBJ1-2; 10 bases align to TRBD1. Trimming cost V 2 bases and J 6 bases; bases outside gene matches: 3. Germline assignment: CDR1 SGHAT and CDR2 FQNNGV. The CDR3 has 14 amino acids. Here the CDR3 DNA reads TGTGCCAGCAGCTTAAACGGACAGGGGGATGGCTACACCTTC. Amino acids: CASSLNGQGDGYTF.

CDR3 nucleotide sequence: TGTGCCAGCAGACAAAGGATGCTAGCGGGAGATGAGACCCAGTACTTC. Its protein is CASRQRMLAGDETQYF. This chain links TRBV7-2 with TRBJ2-5, with TRBD2 matching 10 bases. With V trimmed by 6 bases and J by 5 bases, 12 bases remained unmatched. The CDR3 consists of 16 residues. Germline lookup yields CDR1 SGHTA and CDR2 FQGNSA.

This chain connects TRBV9 to TRBJ2-1; unclear D gene. The CDR3 runs to 14 residues. V was cut by 4 bases and J by 0 bases, with 8 bases left in between. The germline V gene has CDR1 SGDLS and CDR2 YYNGEE. In DNA form, the CDR3 reads TGTGCCAGCAGCCCGAGAAGCTCCTACAATGAGCAGTTCTTC. It translates to CASSPRSSYNEQFF. The complete variable domain, with remaining parts taken from reference TRBV9 and TRBJ2-1, reads DSGVTQTPKHLITATGQRVTLRCSPRSGDLSVYWYQQSLDQGLQFLIQYYNGEERAKGNILERFSAQQFPDLHSELNLSSLELGDSALYFCASSPRSSYNEQFFGPGTRLTVL.

A remark on this clone: A junction end diverges from the germline sequence, so it may reflect a read error. The V gene is TRBV5-1, the J gene TRBJ2-1; tentatively, D is TRBD2 (6 bases). CDR1 and CDR2 from the germline V gene are SGHRS and YFSETQ. This CDR3 is 14 amino acids long. This chain's CDR3 is CASCFSGHVDEQFF. CDR3 nucleotide sequence: TGCGCCAGCTGCTTTAGCGGTCATGTCGATGAGCAGTTCTTC.

The chain is built from TRBV6-6 and TRBJ1-2; possible D gene TRBD1, 5 bases. The germline V gene has CDR1 MNHNY and CDR2 SVGAGI (reference sequence). V was shortened by 0 bases and J by 6 bases, with 11 bases between the two germline ends. The CDR3 spans 14 residues. DNA for the CDR3: TGTGCCAGCAGTTACTCAAGGGGTGGGAATGGCTACACCTTC. Encoded protein: CASSYSRGGNGYTF.

The chain has TRBV23-1 and TRBJ1-4; weak D call: TRBD1 (5 bases). TRBV23-1 is identified as an open reading frame with a role that is uncertain. The V end was cut by 2 bases, the J end by 8 bases, with 15 bases between. The CDR3 has 15 amino acids. The CDR3 DNA is TGCGCCAGCAGTCAAGGGTGGGAGGAGGGGGAAAAACTGTTTTTT. It is translated as CASSQGWEEGEKLFF.

This clone was observed once. The V and J genes are TRBV5-6 and TRBJ1-1; D ambiguous. Germline V CDR1 and CDR2: SGHDT, YYEEEE. V was pared by 0 bases and J by 4 bases, with 4 bases between. The CDR3 is 12 amino acids. CDR3 sequence reads: CASSLGRTEAFF. The DNA for the CDR3 is TGTGCCAGCAGCTTGGGACGCACTGAAGCTTTCTTT. The full variable domain, rest sourced from reference TRBV5-6 and TRBJ1-1, is DAGVTQSPTHLIKTRGQQVTLRCSPKSGHDTVSWYQQALGQGPQFIFQYYEEEERQRGNFPDRFSGHQFPNYSSELNVNALLLGDSALYLCASSLGRTEAFFGQGTRLTVV.

This chain joins TRBV18 and TRBJ2-1; no firm D call. Germline V gene sequence: CDR1 KGHSH, CDR2 LQKENI. Between the trimmed V and J ends, which lost 2 bases and 3 bases, there was a span of 11 bases. This CDR3 spans 15 amino acids. DNA of the CDR3: TGTGCCAGCTCACCAGCGGCATCCGTCTACAATGAGCAGTTCTTC. Its translation: CASSPAASVYNEQFF. The variable domain in full, with the rest retrieved from reference TRBV18 and TRBJ2-1, is NAGVMQNPRHLVRRRGQEARLRCSPMKGHSHVYWYRQLPEEGLKFMVYLQKENIIDESGMPKERFSAEFPKEGPSILRIQQVVRGDSAAYFCASSPAASVYNEQFFGPGTRLTVL.